This T cell receptor (beta chain) was sequenced in a study of CD8+ T cells in alopecia areata. Background on the study: Those treated were given oral tofacitinib at 5 to 10 mg twice daily. Treatment ran 6 to 18 months, with 6 months of follow-up afterward.

Study outcomes and limitations: Greater clonality was observed in lesional scalp samples, especially alopecia totalis/universalis, versus normal scalp.

In regard to this clone: Its antigen is unknown.

Both peripheral blood and punch biopsies of lesional scalp skin were obtained from patients who had alopecia areata. Once RNA had been extracted, it was reverse transcribed into cDNA to act as the sequencing template. Generated by immunoSEQ multiplex PCR, the TCRdb table keeps only in-frame clones and is missing some. The table has 200,000 to 250,000 clones, roughly 57% seen once. The sequence derives from a human donor with alopecia areata. The specimen comprised CD4+ T cells sorted from blood, sampled at week 0.

The CDR3 region is CASSSSRDPDVLYNEQFF. Here the CDR3 DNA reads TGTGCCAGCAGCTCTTCCCGGGACCCGGATGTCCTCTACAATGAGCAGTTCTTC. The chain combines TRBV7-8 with TRBJ2-1, with D possibly called TRBD1 or TRBD2 (5 bases each). Germline values: CDR1 SGHVS, CDR2 FQNEAQ. The CDR3 runs 18 residues. V was pared by 4 bases and J by 3 bases, with 22 bases between.